The TCR beta chain under discussion was sequenced for a study of CD8 T cells in ankylosing spondylitis. General study results and limits: Apparently characteristic of ankylosing spondylitis blood was a TCR beta motif (under ten highly homologous variants). Disease-linked clones reportedly showed significant enrichment in matched ankylosing spondylitis synovial fluid. Relatively scarce in peripheral blood, disease-linked clones were CD8+.

Trimming removed 4 bases from V and 6 bases from J; junction bases left unmatched: 5. Per the germline V gene, CDR1 is ENHRY and CDR2 is SYGVKD. This CDR3 region has 13 residues. A word on this clonotype: The antigen remains undetermined.

Quantitative 5'-RACE with molecular barcodes was used to make the TCR beta libraries. TCRdb passed the 5' RACE reads through MiXCR, listing each CDR3 protein once. The table has 700,000 to 850,000 distinct CDR3 sequences, about 11% seen once; the top ten hold around 0.51%. This receptor was obtained from a male donor with ankylosing spondylitis. Sequenced input: blood, either unsorted or a sorted T cell fraction (not recorded which). This chain connects TRBV10-3 to TRBJ2-7, with 8 bases fitting TRBD2. In DNA, the CDR3 is TGTGCCATCAGTGGCGGGGGGCTTGTCGAGCAGTACTTC. It specifies CAISGGGLVEQYF.